This TCR beta chain was recovered during a study of OX40 agonist ivuxolimab in advanced cancers. About the study as a whole: Ivuxolimab was an agonistic, fully human IgG2 monoclonal antibody directed against OX40 (CD134), a costimulatory receptor. Intravenous ivuxolimab was administered to patients every 2 weeks at six dose levels: 0.01, 0.1, 0.3, 1.5, 3 and 10 mg/kg. Among the 52 dose-escalation patients, 19 had hepatocellular carcinoma, roughly 15 melanoma, 9 renal cell carcinoma and 9 head and neck cancer. The dose-escalation cohort was 82.7% male with a mean age of approximately 60 years, ranging from about 20 to 85. Prior anti-PD-1, anti-PD-L1 or anti-CTLA-4 therapy was permitted, and checkpoint inhibitors had been received by about two fifths of dose-escalation patients. Partial responses occurred in three dose-escalation patients: two with cutaneous melanoma and one with hepatocellular carcinoma. The point of sequencing TCRbeta in the periphery was to test whether ivuxolimab changed TCR sequence diversity and drove clonal T-cell expansion. The paper covers the monotherapy dose-escalation part of the phase I ivuxolimab trial, which included N ≈ 50 patients.

For this clone: Its binding antigen is unknown. The record has no base qualities; no much larger clone is one base away.

To sequence the TCRbeta CDR3 region, genomic DNA was isolated from the sorted cells. The immunoSEQ Assay was used for sequencing of TCRbeta CDR3 regions. TCRdb mirrors the immuneACCESS table, restricted to in-frame sequences. Some clones are absent from its copies; in checked studies, under half trace to an unresolved V gene, and the reason for the others is unknown. In all, the sample holds about 100,000 clones, and 90% of those were seen once. The ten largest make up about 0.31% of the sample. Sequences SGHRS (CDR1) and YFSETQ (CDR2) are obtained from the germline V gene. V and J lose 0 bases and 7 bases, and a span of 13 bases separates them. The CDR3 contains 15 residues, cysteine and phenylalanine counted. Just the 45-base CDR3 DNA is kept, in frame starting at base 1. Points the paper makes about the study in general: After ivuxolimab, CD8+ T cells had more expanded clones than CD4+ T cells on average. Antigen specificity was not determined for the clonally expanded peripheral T cells. Low levels of normalized T-cell clonal expansion were also shown by some nonresponding patients. At doses of 0.1 to 3.0 mg/kg, clonal expansion of both CD4+ and CD8+ T cells in blood was seen between baseline and week 6. In partial responders in the 0.1-3.0 mg/kg groups, normalized peripheral clonal expansion was found to be among the lowest, especially among CD8+ T cells.

Patients with autoimmune disease history or receiving systemic immunosuppression were excluded from the trial. In every dose cohort, peripheral blood was drawn for TCR sequencing at baseline, cycle 4 day 1, and cycle 7 day 1. The samples were drawn from a first-in-human, open-label, multicenter phase I dose-escalation trial of ivuxolimab. Adults with locally advanced or metastatic head and neck squamous cell, hepatocellular, melanoma or renal cell carcinoma were enrolled in the trial. Before TCR sequencing, CD4+ T cells and CD8+ T cells were sorted from peripheral blood as separate populations. This TCR came from an adult with an advanced solid tumor such as melanoma, head and neck, liver or kidney cancer. The material sequenced was CD4+ or CD8+ T cells sorted from blood, taken in a trial of the OX40 agonist ivuxolimab. The chain was built from TRBV5-1 and TRBJ1-4; the D gene remains uncertain. The DNA sequence reads TGCGCCAGCAGCTTGGTTCACCATGAAGGTGAAAAACTGTTTTTT. Translated, this is CASSLVHHEGEKLFF.